This T cell receptor (beta chain) was recorded in a study of control samples from healthy donors and cancer patients. This CDR3 contains 17 residues. V dropped 5 bases and J dropped 5 bases, with 22 bases sitting between them. Germline CDR1 SGHRS, CDR2 YFSETQ. Generated by immunoSEQ multiplex PCR, the TCRdb table keeps only in-frame clones and is missing some. In the table there are roughly 400,000 clones, approximately 90% of which are singletons. Material: PBMCs. This clonotype originated in a man aged 40-50 years with head and neck cancer. This chain uses TRBV5-1 with TRBJ2-2; tentative D call: TRBD2 (7 bases). The CDR3 DNA reads TGCGCCAGCAGGGCCCGTACGGCGGGGGCGGGGACCGGGGAGCTGTTTTTT. Translated, it gives CASRARTAGAGTGELFF.